Below, 29 T cell receptor beta chains from the same sample are listed, as sequenced in a study of blood T cell repertoires in COVID-19. Measured with immunoSEQ multiplex PCR; TCRdb has only the in-frame clones, and not every one. The sample comprises 300,000 or so clones, 70% to 90% of which are singletons, and under 6% rests with the top ten. Specimen: PBMCs or T cells enriched from blood (not recorded which). The receptors were sampled from a woman aged 25 to 39 who had recovered from COVID-19.

The gene calls are TRBV23-1 and TRBJ1-3; TRBD1 agrees at 11 bases. TRBV23-1 is annotated as an ORF whose role is uncertain. The CDR3 has 18 residues. V lost 4 bases to trimming and J lost 6 bases; unmatched junction nucleotides: 14. The CDR3 sequence: CASSLRPGTGGGENTIYF. The CDR3 DNA sequence: TGCGCCAGCAGTCTGAGACCCGGGACAGGGGGTGGAGAAAACACCATATATTTT.

The rearrangement links TRBV4-1 to TRBJ2-7, with D unclear. The CDR3 spans 14 residues. The V end was cut by 3 bases, the J end by 2 bases, with 11 bases between. From germline, CDR1 is MGHRA and CDR2 YSYEKL. The DNA of the CDR3 is TGCGCCAGCAGCCAGACGACACTGACCTACGAGCAGTACTTC. Amino acids: CASSQTTLTYEQYF.

This chain uses TRBV3-1 (or the pseudogene TRBV3-2) with TRBJ2-2, with 9 bases identical to TRBD1. The trim removed 3 bases at V and 8 bases at J, leaving 4 bases unmatched. CDR1 LGHDT and CDR2 YNNKEL come from the germline V gene (reference sequence). The CDR3 sequence is 14 residues long. The CDR3: CASSQAGTGGELFF. In nucleotides, the CDR3 is TGTGCCAGCAGCCAGGCCGGGACAGGGGGGGAGCTGTTTTTT.

The sample holds one count of this clone. CDR3 in amino acids: CASSQFRTGGFSEKLFF. DNA of the CDR3: TGTGCCAGCAGCCAATTCCGGACAGGGGGCTTTAGCGAAAAACTGTTTTTT. The chain has TRBV14 and TRBJ1-4, with 11 positions matching TRBD1. Germline V lookup: CDR1 SGHDN, CDR2 FVKESK. The CDR3 is made up of 17 amino acids. With 2 bases clipped from V and 8 bases from J, the junction kept 10 bases outside the gene matches.

The V and J genes are TRBV28 and TRBJ1-2, with D maybe TRBD1 (6 bases). Germline V gives CDR1 MDHEN, CDR2 SYDVKM. V shed 6 bases and J shed 0 bases, with 14 bases lying between them. The CDR3 consists of 15 residues. The CDR3 nucleotides read TGTGCCAGCAGCTACCCGGGACAAGCTAACTATGGCTACACCTTC. Its translation: CASSYPGQANYGYTF.

The genes are TRBV7-9 and TRBJ1-1, with 7 bases matching TRBD1. The CDR3 consists of 14 residues. With 6 bases clipped from V and 4 bases from J, the junction kept 8 bases outside the gene matches. The V gene's germline CDR1 is SEHNR and CDR2 FQNEAQ (reference sequence). CDR3 in DNA: TGTGCCAGCAGGGCCGGGACAGTTATCACTGAAGCTTTCTTT. Amino acids: CASRAGTVITEAFF.

A single count supports this clone. The junction departs from germline at one end; a sequencing error may be responsible. The chain combines TRBV6-5 with TRBJ1-6; TRBD1 might be the D (5 bases). This CDR3 has 16 amino acids. Germline loops: CDR1 MNHEY, CDR2 SVGAGI. DNA of the CDR3: TGTGCCAGCACTTACCGACTTGACAGTTTCGGTTCACCCCTCCACTTT. Translated, it gives CASTYRLDSFGSPLHF.

The chain carries TRBV9 and TRBJ1-6, with 7 nucleotides matching TRBD1. After removal of 7 bases from V and 7 bases from J, the junction contained 11 bases not matched to a gene. There are 15 residues in the CDR3. Germline V gives CDR1 SGDLS, CDR2 YYNGEE. As DNA, the CDR3 is TGTGCCAGCTCCAACGGGGCAGGGGGAAATTCACCCCTCCACTTT. This encodes CASSNGAGGNSPLHF.

The count of this clone is one. The chain carries TRBV5-1 and TRBJ2-5, with TRBD1 identical over 10 bases. The CDR3 is made up of 16 amino acids. J was trimmed by 5 bases and V by 3 bases; bases with no gene match: 10. In germline, CDR1 is SGHRS, CDR2 YFSETQ. Here the CDR3 DNA reads TGCGCCAGCAGCTCGGCCGGGACAGGGGTTCGGGAGACCCAGTACTTC. Protein sequence: CASSSAGTGVRETQYF.

This clone was observed a single time. This sequence joins TRBV4-3 and TRBJ2-1; weak D call: TRBD1 (5 bases). V was trimmed by 2 bases and J by 8 bases, leaving 10 bases between them. The CDR3 runs to 13 residues. CDR1 is LGHNA and CDR2 is YSLEER in the germline V gene. The DNA of the CDR3 is TGCGCCAGCAGCCAACGCCCCAGGGATGAGCAGTTCTTC. This encodes CASSQRPRDEQFF.

This chain links TRBV12-3 or TRBV12-4 with TRBJ2-7; tentative D call: TRBD1 (6 bases). V was cut by 1 base and J by 12 bases, with 13 bases left in between. This CDR3 comprises 12 residues. The CDR3 sequence is CASSLGGGDRYF. The CDR3 DNA is TGTGCCAGCAGTTTAGGTGGGGGCGATAGGTACTTC.

The CDR3 protein is CASSREGARGYTF. In DNA form, the CDR3 reads TGTGCCAGCAGTCGGGAGGGGGCGAGAGGCTACACCTTC. This rearrangement joins TRBV7-9 to TRBJ1-2; 7 nucleotides line up with TRBD1. Per germline, CDR1 SEHNR and CDR2 FQNEAQ (reference sequence). The CDR3 is 13 residues long. V gave up 6 bases and J gave up 8 bases; unmatched junction bases: 9.

The genes are TRBV11-2 and TRBJ1-6, with D unresolved. The V gene's germline CDR1 is SGHAT and CDR2 FQNNGV. The V gene lost 1 base and the J gene lost 7 bases, with 11 bases spanning the gap. The CDR3 is made up of 15 amino acids. CDR3 region: CASSLGAASNSPLHF. The DNA of the CDR3 is TGTGCCAGCAGCTTAGGTGCAGCGTCAAATTCACCCCTCCACTTT.

The rearrangement joins TRBV10-3 to TRBJ1-6; the D gene is possibly TRBD1 (6 bases). The V and J ends lost 6 bases and 6 bases respectively, with 15 bases between them. This CDR3 has 15 amino acids. Germline V gene data show CDR1 as ENHRY and CDR2 as SYGVKD. CDR3 nucleotide sequence: TGTGCCATCAGCCCACAGACAGGTTTTAATTCACCCCTCCACTTT. This translates into CAISPQTGFNSPLHF.

The gene calls are TRBV6-5 and TRBJ1-1; D might be TRBD1 (6 bases). This CDR3 is 16 amino acids long. The V gene's germline CDR1 is MNHEY and CDR2 SVGAGI. Trimming removed 2 bases from V and 0 bases from J, with 13 bases in between. Here the CDR3 reads CASSYTGRGLNTEAFF. The CDR3 nucleotides are TGTGCCAGCAGTTACACTGGGAGGGGGTTGAACACTGAAGCTTTCTTT.

This CDR3 is CAISEPTGTNSPLHF. The CDR3 nucleotides are TGTGCCATCAGTGAGCCGACAGGGACAAATTCACCCCTCCACTTT. This chain links TRBV10-3 with TRBJ1-6; 7 nucleotides match TRBD1. V was pared by 2 bases and J by 7 bases, with 5 bases of the junction left unmatched. Germline CDR1 reads ENHRY; CDR2 reads SYGVKD. The CDR3 runs 15 residues.

The rearrangement links TRBV6-2 or TRBV6-3 to TRBJ2-5; D might be TRBD2 (5 bases). CDR3 size: 15 residues. Germline V lookup: CDR1 MNHEY, CDR2 SVGEGT. V was pared by 3 bases and J by 5 bases, with 16 bases between. This chain's CDR3 is CASSYGKGEKETQYF. CDR3 in DNA: TGTGCCAGCAGTTATGGTAAGGGAGAAAAGGAGACCCAGTACTTC.

The chain employs TRBV5-1 and TRBJ2-3, with a possible D match to TRBD1 (5 bases). The CDR3 contains 15 residues. V lost 0 bases and J lost 1, with 9 bases in between. Germline V gene data show CDR1 as SGHRS and CDR2 as YFSETQ. This CDR3 is CASSLEGRGTDTQYF. The CDR3 coding sequence is TGCGCCAGCAGCTTGGAAGGCAGGGGCACAGATACGCAGTATTTT.

This rearrangement joins TRBV7-8 to TRBJ2-5; 10 bases match TRBD1. This CDR3 region has 14 residues. The V gene end was trimmed by 6 bases and the J gene end by 5 bases; junction bases not matched to a gene: 6. The germline V gene has CDR1 SGHVS and CDR2 FQNEAQ. DNA of the CDR3: TGTGCCAGCAGACTGACAGGGGGCGTGGAGACCCAGTACTTC. Translation gives CASRLTGGVETQYF.

The rearrangement joins TRBV13 to TRBJ2-1, with 9 nucleotides matching TRBD2. CDR1 PRHDT and CDR2 FYEKMQ come from the germline V gene (reference sequence). J was trimmed by 8 bases and V by 4 bases; bases with no gene match: 18. This CDR3 spans 18 amino acids. The CDR3 sequence is CASSSRVGAGGDRDEQFF. The CDR3 DNA is TGTGCCAGCAGCTCCCGAGTCGGAGCGGGGGGCGATAGGGATGAGCAGTTCTTC.

This chain uses TRBV6-1 with TRBJ1-2; D perhaps matches TRBD1 (5 bases). Germline CDR1 MNHNS, CDR2 SASEGT. The length of the CDR3 is 15 residues. V was clipped by 2 bases and J by 2 bases, with 12 bases between them. DNA for the CDR3: TGTGCCAGCAGTGAACGTAACGGGGGGAACTATGGCTACACCTTC. This translates into CASSERNGGNYGYTF.

This chain uses TRBV5-1 with TRBJ2-7; 7 bases fit TRBD1. The CDR3 is 14 residues long. From germline, CDR1 is SGHRS and CDR2 YFSETQ. Trimming at V came to 1 base and at J to 4 bases, leaving 5 bases not matched to a gene. CDR3 sequence reads: CASSLRQGLYEQYF. The CDR3 region has the DNA TGCGCCAGCAGCTTGAGACAGGGTTTATACGAGCAGTACTTC.

This clone has just one count. This chain uses TRBV6-5 with TRBJ1-4; 10 bases align to TRBD1. The V gene end was trimmed by 2 bases and the J gene end by 8 bases; junction bases not matched to a gene: 5. CDR1 and CDR2 (germline): MNHEY, SVGAGI. CDR3 length: 15 residues. This CDR3 is CASSYRGTGVEKLFF. CDR3 DNA sequence: TGTGCCAGCAGTTACCGGGGGACAGGGGTCGAAAAACTGTTTTTT.

The J gene is TRBJ2-1, the V gene TRBV7-2, with 11 bases that match TRBD1. The CDR3 length is 16 residues. Per the germline V gene, CDR1 is SGHTA and CDR2 is FQGNSA. The ends lost 5 bases at V and 9 bases at J; junction bases unmatched: 12. The chain's CDR3 is CASSPNGQGARGEQFF. The CDR3 DNA reads as TGTGCCAGCAGCCCCAACGGACAGGGGGCGCGGGGTGAGCAGTTCTTC.

This chain links TRBV15 with TRBJ1-5; D uncertain. CDR1 and CDR2 (germline): LNHNV, YYDKDF (reference sequence). The CDR3 is made up of 13 amino acids. With 11 bases removed from V and 6 bases from J, the gap between germline ends came to 17 bases. In nucleotides, the CDR3 is TGTGCCCCCATGGGCAGATTTCGTCAGCCCCAGCATTTT. This translates into CAPMGRFRQPQHF.

The rearrangement uses TRBV5-5 and TRBJ1-2, with D possibly TRBD1 on 5 matching bases. V was trimmed by 4 bases and J by 4 bases, leaving 8 bases between them. CDR1 and CDR2 from the germline V gene are SGHKS and YYEKEE (reference sequence). The CDR3 totals 12 residues. This chain's CDR3 is CASSPDIYGYTF. CDR3 nucleotides: TGTGCCAGCAGCCCGGACATCTATGGCTACACCTTC.

V usage is TRBV19 and J usage is TRBJ1-5, with D possibly being TRBD1 (5 bases). The CDR3 covers 17 residues. Germline V lookup: CDR1 LNHDA, CDR2 SQIVND (reference sequence). The V end lost 0 bases, the J end lost 6 bases, and 18 bases lay between the germline ends. The CDR3 DNA is TGTGCCAGTAGTATAGACCGAGGCCTTGGTAGGGGTCAGCCCCAGCATTTT. Protein product: CASSIDRGLGRGQPQHF.

J is TRBJ2-1 and V is TRBV3-1 (or the pseudogene TRBV3-2), with 8 bases fitting TRBD2. Germline-derived CDR1 and CDR2 are LGHDT and YNNKEL (reference sequence). The CDR3 extends over 14 amino acids. The junction had 7 bases not matched to a gene; V was cut back by 4 bases and J by 8 bases. In DNA, the CDR3 is TGTGCCAGCAGCCCCCGGGGGGGACGGGATGAGCAGTTCTTC. It encodes CASSPRGGRDEQFF.

The chain employs TRBV30 and TRBJ1-1; unclear D gene. Germline assignment: CDR1 GTSNPN and CDR2 SVGIG (reference sequence). The ends were cut back, 2 bases at V and 4 bases at J, with 11 bases in the middle. The CDR3 length is 13 residues. Here the CDR3 reads CAWSPKEGTEAFF. In nucleotides, the CDR3 is TGTGCCTGGAGTCCAAAAGAGGGCACTGAAGCTTTCTTT.